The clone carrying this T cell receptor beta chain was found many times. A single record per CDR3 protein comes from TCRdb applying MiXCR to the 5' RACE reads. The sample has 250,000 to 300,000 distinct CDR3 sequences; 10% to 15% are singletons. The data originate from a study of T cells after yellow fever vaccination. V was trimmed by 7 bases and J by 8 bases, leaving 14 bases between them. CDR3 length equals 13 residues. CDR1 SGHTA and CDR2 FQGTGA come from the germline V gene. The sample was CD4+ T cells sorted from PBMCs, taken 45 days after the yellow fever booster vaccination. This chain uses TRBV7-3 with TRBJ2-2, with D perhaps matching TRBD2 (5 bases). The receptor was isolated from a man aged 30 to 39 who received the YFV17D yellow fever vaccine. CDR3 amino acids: CASKEEGGGELFF. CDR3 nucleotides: TGTGCCAGCAAAGAGGAAGGAGGAGGGGAGCTGTTTTTT. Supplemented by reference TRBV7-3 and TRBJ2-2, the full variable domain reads GAGVSQTPSNKVTEKGKYVELRCDPISGHTALYWYRQSLGQGPEFLIYFQGTGAADDSGLPNDRFFAVRPEGSVSTLKIQRTERGDSAVYLCASKEEGGGELFFGEGSRLTVL.